This T cell receptor (beta chain) was profiled in a study of OX40 agonist ivuxolimab in advanced cancers. Across the whole study: The dose of intravenous ivuxolimab that patients received every 2 weeks ranged from 0.01 to 10 mg/kg.

Regarding the study as a whole: Dosing at 0.1 to 3.0 mg/kg was accompanied by clonal expansion of CD4+ and CD8+ blood T cells by week 6.

CDR1 is MNHNY and CDR2 is SVGAGI in the germline V gene (reference sequence). CDR3 length equals 14 residues. The V gene lost 0 bases and the J gene lost 2 bases, with 8 bases spanning the gap. On this clone itself: What it binds is unknown.

Using immunoSEQ multiplex PCR, the repertoire was profiled, and TCRdb retains in-frame clones only, with some absent. In the table there are 77,000 or so clones, 80% to 95% of which are singletons. The chain uses TRBV6-6 and TRBJ2-7; perhaps TRBD1 as D (6 bases). The source of this sequence is an adult with an advanced solid tumor such as melanoma, head and neck, liver or kidney cancer. The input for sequencing was CD4+ or CD8+ T cells sorted from blood, taken in a trial of the OX40 agonist ivuxolimab. The CDR3 bases are TGTGCCAGCAGTTACTCCCAGGGGACCTACGAGCAGTACTTC. Its translation: CASSYSQGTYEQYF.